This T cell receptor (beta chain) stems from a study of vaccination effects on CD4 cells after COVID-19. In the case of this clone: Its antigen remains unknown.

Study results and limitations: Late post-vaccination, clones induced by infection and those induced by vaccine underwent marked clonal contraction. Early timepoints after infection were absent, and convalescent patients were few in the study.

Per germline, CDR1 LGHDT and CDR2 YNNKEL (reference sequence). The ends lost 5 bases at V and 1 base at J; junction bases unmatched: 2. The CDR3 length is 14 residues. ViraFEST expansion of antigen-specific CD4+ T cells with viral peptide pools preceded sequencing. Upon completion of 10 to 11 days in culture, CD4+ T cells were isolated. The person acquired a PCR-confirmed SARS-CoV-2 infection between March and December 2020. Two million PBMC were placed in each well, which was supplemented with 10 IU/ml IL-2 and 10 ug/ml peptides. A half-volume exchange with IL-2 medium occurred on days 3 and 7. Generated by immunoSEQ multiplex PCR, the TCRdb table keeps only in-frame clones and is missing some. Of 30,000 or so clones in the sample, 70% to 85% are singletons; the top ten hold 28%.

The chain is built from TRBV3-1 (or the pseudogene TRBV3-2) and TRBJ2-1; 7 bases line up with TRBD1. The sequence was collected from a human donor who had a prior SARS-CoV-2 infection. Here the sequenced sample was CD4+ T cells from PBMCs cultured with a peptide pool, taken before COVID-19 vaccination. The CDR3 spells CASSRTGSYNEQFF. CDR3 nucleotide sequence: TGTGCCAGCAGCAGGACAGGTTCCTACAATGAGCAGTTCTTC.